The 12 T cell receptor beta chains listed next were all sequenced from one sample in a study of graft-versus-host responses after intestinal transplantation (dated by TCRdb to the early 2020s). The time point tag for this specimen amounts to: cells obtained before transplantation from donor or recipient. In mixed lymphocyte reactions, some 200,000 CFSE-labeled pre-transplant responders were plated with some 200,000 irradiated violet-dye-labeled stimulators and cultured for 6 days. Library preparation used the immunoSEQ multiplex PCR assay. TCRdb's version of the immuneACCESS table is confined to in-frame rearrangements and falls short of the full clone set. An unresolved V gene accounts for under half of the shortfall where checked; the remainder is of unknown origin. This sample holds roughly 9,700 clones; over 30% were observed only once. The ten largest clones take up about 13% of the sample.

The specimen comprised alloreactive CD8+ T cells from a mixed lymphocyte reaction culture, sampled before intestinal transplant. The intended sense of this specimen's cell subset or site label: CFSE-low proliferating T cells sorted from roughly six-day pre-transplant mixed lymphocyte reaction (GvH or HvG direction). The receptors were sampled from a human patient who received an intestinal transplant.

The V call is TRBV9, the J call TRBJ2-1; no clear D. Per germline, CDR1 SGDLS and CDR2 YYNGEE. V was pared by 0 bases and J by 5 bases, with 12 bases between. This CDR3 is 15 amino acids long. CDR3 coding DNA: TGTGCCAGCAGCGTAGCGCCCCGAGCGAACAATGAGCAGTTCTTC. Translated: CASSVAPRANNEQFF.

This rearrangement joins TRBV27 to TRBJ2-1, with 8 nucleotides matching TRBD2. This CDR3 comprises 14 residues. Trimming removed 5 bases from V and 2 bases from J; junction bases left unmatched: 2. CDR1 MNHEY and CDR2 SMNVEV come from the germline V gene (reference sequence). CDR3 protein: CASSVLAAYNEQFF. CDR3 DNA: TGTGCCAGCAGTGTACTAGCGGCCTACAATGAGCAGTTCTTC.

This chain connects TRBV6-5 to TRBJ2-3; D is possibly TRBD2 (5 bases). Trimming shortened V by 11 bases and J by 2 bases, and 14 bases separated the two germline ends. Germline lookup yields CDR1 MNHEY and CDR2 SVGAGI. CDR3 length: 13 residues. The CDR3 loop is CAQRRATTDTQYF. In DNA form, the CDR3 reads TGTGCCCAAAGGCGGGCGACCACAGATACGCAGTATTTT.

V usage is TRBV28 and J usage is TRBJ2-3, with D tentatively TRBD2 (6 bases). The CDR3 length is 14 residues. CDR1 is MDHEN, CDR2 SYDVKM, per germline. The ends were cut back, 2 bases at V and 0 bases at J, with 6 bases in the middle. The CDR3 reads CASSLGTSTDTQYF. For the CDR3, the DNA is TGTGCCAGCAGTTTAGGGACTAGCACAGATACGCAGTATTTT.

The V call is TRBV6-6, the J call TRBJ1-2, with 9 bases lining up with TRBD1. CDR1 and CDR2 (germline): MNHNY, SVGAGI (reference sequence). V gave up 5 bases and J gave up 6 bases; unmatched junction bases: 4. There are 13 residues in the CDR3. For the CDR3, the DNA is TGTGCCAGCAGTCCCCGGGACAGGGATGGCTACACCTTC. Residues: CASSPRDRDGYTF.

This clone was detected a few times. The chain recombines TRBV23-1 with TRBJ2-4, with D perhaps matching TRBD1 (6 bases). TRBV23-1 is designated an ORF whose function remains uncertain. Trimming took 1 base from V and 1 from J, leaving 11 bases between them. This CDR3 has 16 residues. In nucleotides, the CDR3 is TGCGCCAGCAGTCAATTTCACAGGGTGGCCAAAAACATTCAGTACTTC. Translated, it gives CASSQFHRVAKNIQYF.

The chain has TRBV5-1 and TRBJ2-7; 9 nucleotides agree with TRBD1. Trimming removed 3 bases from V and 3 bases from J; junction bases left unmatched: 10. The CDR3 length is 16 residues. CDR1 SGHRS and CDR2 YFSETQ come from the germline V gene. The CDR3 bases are TGCGCCAGCAGCTCCAGGGACAGGGAGCCCAACTACGAGCAGTACTTC. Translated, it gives CASSSRDREPNYEQYF.

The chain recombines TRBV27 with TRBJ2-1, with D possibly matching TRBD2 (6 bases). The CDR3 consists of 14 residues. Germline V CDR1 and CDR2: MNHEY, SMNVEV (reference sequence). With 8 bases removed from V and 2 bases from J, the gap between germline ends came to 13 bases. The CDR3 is CASRDSAPYNEQFF. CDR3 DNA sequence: TGTGCCAGCCGGGACTCTGCCCCCTACAATGAGCAGTTCTTC.

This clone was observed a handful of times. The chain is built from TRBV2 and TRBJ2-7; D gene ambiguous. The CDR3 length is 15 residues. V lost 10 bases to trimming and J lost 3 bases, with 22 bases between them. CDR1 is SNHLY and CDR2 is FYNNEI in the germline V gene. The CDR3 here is CANKETANDFYEQYF. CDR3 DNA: TGTGCCAACAAGGAGACGGCAAACGATTTCTACGAGCAGTACTTC.

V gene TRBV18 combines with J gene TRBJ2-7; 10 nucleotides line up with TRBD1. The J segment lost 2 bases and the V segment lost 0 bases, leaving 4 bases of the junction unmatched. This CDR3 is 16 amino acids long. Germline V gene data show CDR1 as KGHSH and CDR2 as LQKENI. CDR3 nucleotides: TGTGCCAGCTCACCACCGAGGACAGGGGGTCCCTACGAGCAGTACTTC. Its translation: CASSPPRTGGPYEQYF.

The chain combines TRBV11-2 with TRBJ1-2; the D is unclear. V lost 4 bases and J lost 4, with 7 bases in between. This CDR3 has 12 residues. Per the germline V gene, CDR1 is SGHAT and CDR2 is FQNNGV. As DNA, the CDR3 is TGTGCCAGCAGCTCGGAGAGCTATGGCTACACCTTC. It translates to CASSSESYGYTF.

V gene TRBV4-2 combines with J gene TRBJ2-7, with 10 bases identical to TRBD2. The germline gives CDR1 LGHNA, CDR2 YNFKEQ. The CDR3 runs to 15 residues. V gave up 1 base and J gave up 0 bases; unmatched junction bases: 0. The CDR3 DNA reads TGTGCCAGCAGCCAAGCTAGCGGGAGCTCCTACGAGCAGTACTTC. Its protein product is CASSQASGSSYEQYF.